This TCR beta chain came from a study of human T cells and chemical hapten exposure. Study context: Small pooled library volume differences mainly caused per-sample TCR yield variation.

This CDR3 has 16 residues. Trimming cost V 0 bases and J 7 bases; bases outside gene matches: 10. Germline V gives CDR1 LNHNV, CDR2 YYDKDF (reference sequence). Individual cDNA molecules in this library carried unique molecular identifiers. TCRdb fed the RACE reads into MiXCR, producing one record per CDR3 protein. The sample records 80,000 to 100,000 distinct CDR3 sequences, about 8.7% being singletons. This clonotype was detected only a few times. Time point in this sample: healthy volunteer bleed at 2 weeks. The total RNA was obtained from whole blood that was not fractionated. Specimen: whole blood. The chain recombines TRBV15 with TRBJ2-7; 9 positions agree with TRBD2. This sequence originates from a female donor in good health. Some clones in this sample may be carry-over from other donors' samples. The CDR3 loop reads CATSREGVAGVGEQYF. The CDR3 bases are TGTGCCACCAGCAGAGAGGGGGTAGCGGGAGTTGGGGAGCAGTACTTC.